This T cell receptor (beta chain) was observed in a study of T cells in localized non-small cell lung cancer. Findings and caveats of the study: The greatest T cell clonality was found in uninvolved adjacent lung (higher than in tumor). Median detection of top 100 tumor clones in adjacent lung was under 75 clones.

The CDR3 runs to 14 residues. Germline V gives CDR1 SNHLY, CDR2 FYNNEI. Trimming left V 3 bases short and J 2 bases short, with 8 bases between. TCRdb's copy holds only in-frame clones and misses some; the assay was immunoSEQ multiplex PCR. Altogether 50,000 to 75,000 clones are present, 70% to 90% being singletons, with the ten largest covering approximately 22%. The sample holds a few counts of this clone. Its antigen is not identified. V is TRBV2 and J is TRBJ1-5; D is perhaps TRBD1 (6 bases). The clonotype originates from a man aged 40 to 70 with stage I squamous cell lung carcinoma. This material consisted of peripheral blood, taken before any cancer treatment. CDR3 DNA: TGTGCCAGCAGTGAGGACAGACGCAATCAGCCCCAGCATTTT. It yields the protein CASSEDRRNQPQHF.